The rows below give T cell receptor beta chains drawn from one sample of a study of identical twins. TCRdb reprocessed the 5' RACE reads with MiXCR, giving one entry per CDR3 protein. The sample holds 700,000 or so distinct CDR3 sequences, roughly 8% seen once. The same sample was also used in a study of yellow fever vaccine responses in identical twins.

Source material: PBMCs. These receptors all come from a woman younger than 30 in good health. Each CDR3 is given with its conserved first and last residue. A D gene is named only where the DNA matches it firmly. Size tells how often a clone was seen (once, few, many) or the class of an expanded clone, and some rows leave it out.

j_call clone_size d_call v_call cdr3_aa cdr3_nt
TRBJ2-3 NA TRBD1 TRBV5-1 CASSRQGTSTDTQYF TGCGCCAGCAGCCGACAGGGGACTAGCACAGATACGCAGTATTTT
TRBJ2-7 few TRBD1 TRBV5-1 CASSLGTGRDEQYF TGCGCCAGCAGCTTGGGGACAGGACGGGACGAGCAGTACTTC
TRBJ2-1 NA NA TRBV24-1 CATSDKYNEQFF TGTGCCACCAGTGATAAGTACAATGAGCAGTTCTTC
TRBJ2-7 few NA TRBV10-3 CAMGGDSYEQYF TGTGCCATGGGGGGCGACTCCTACGAGCAGTACTTC
TRBJ2-5 many NA TRBV12-3/TRBV12-4 CASSGTEETQYF TGTGCCAGCAGTGGGACGGAAGAGACCCAGTACTTC
TRBJ2-5 NA TRBD2 TRBV6-1 CASKRGLAGFQETQYF TGTGCCAGCAAGAGAGGACTAGCGGGGTTCCAAGAGACCCAGTACTTC
TRBJ2-5 many NA TRBV4-1 CASSQVSIEETQYF TGCGCCAGCAGCCAAGTATCAATTGAAGAGACCCAGTACTTC
TRBJ2-5 NA TRBD2 TRBV20-1 CSARVARRGGQTQYF TGCAGTGCTAGAGTAGCAAGACGGGGAGGGCAGACCCAGTACTTC
TRBJ2-7 NA TRBD1 TRBV19 CASSTGTGGRHEQYF TGTGCCAGTTCTACCGGGACAGGGGGCCGCCACGAGCAGTACTTC
TRBJ2-7 NA NA TRBV6-1 CASLDGNSYEQYF TGTGCCAGCCTTGACGGGAACTCCTACGAGCAGTACTTC
TRBJ2-2 many NA TRBV12-3/TRBV12-4 CASSLARLNTGELFF TGTGCCAGCAGTTTAGCACGCTTGAACACCGGGGAGCTGTTTTTT
TRBJ1-1 many NA TRBV12-3/TRBV12-4 CASSNRLNTEAFF TGTGCCAGCAGCAACCGGCTGAACACTGAAGCTTTCTTT
TRBJ1-4 many TRBD1 TRBV5-1 CASSPGPRGTGVEKLFF TGCGCCAGCAGCCCCGGCCCTAGGGGGACAGGGGTTGAAAAACTGTTTTTT
TRBJ2-7 NA NA TRBV5-1 CASSLLVNSYEQYF TGCGCCAGCAGCTTGTTGGTGAACTCCTACGAGCAGTACTTC
TRBJ2-3 NA NA TRBV27 CASLSTQAATQYF TGTGCCAGCCTCTCCACACAGGCGGCCACGCAGTATTTT
TRBJ2-2 NA NA TRBV9 CASSGAGPNTGELFF TGTGCCAGCAGCGGGGCGGGCCCCAACACCGGGGAGCTGTTTTTT
TRBJ2-7 few TRBD2 TRBV11-1 CASSLRVPVSGLVSEYEQYF TGTGCCAGCAGCTTAAGAGTCCCGGTTTCGGGACTAGTCTCGGAGTACGAGCAGTACTTC
TRBJ2-3 NA NA TRBV28 CASNKNRDTSTDTQYF TGTGCCAGCAACAAAAACCGGGACACCAGCACAGATACGCAGTATTTT
TRBJ2-5 many NA TRBV29-1 CSVDKGEGKETQYF TGCAGCGTTGATAAGGGGGAAGGGAAAGAGACCCAGTACTTC
TRBJ2-7 few TRBD1 TRBV6-1 CASLRDRGLYEQYF TGTGCCTCCTTACGGGACAGGGGGCTGTACGAGCAGTACTTC
TRBJ2-6 NA NA TRBV12-3/TRBV12-4 CASSPDTGSGANVLTF TGTGCCAGCAGTCCCGACACGGGCTCTGGGGCCAACGTCCTGACTTTC
TRBJ2-1 few NA TRBV7-2 CASSLVFRPYNEQFF TGTGCCAGCAGCTTAGTATTCAGACCATACAATGAGCAGTTCTTC
TRBJ2-4 many NA TRBV4-3 CASSQGRGGGGIRDIQYF TGCGCCAGCAGCCAAGGTCGTGGAGGAGGGGGCATCAGGGACATTCAGTACTTC
TRBJ2-7 NA TRBD1 TRBV12-3/TRBV12-4 CASSLMGQGARWQYF TGTGCCAGCAGTTTAATGGGACAGGGGGCTCGGTGGCAGTACTTC
TRBJ2-1 few NA TRBV7-9 CASSWKNRAPNEQFF TGTGCCAGCAGCTGGAAAAACAGGGCTCCCAATGAGCAGTTCTTC